This T cell receptor (beta chain) came from a study of T-cell reconstitution after alpha-beta-depleted transplantation in children. Whole-study findings and limits: At one year after transplant, newly produced T cells mostly accounted for T-cell counts and diversity. Certain patients had high TCRbeta diversity at day 60, and it came from recipient T cells and thymic progenitors that survived.

Preparing the TCRbeta library involved the use of unique molecular identifiers. Via MiXCR, TCRdb re-called the PCR reads, giving one row per CDR3 protein. In the table there are 450,000 to 700,000 distinct CDR3 sequences, roughly 30% of which are singletons. With 1 base clipped from V and 6 bases from J, the junction kept 4 bases outside the gene matches. Looked up from germline, CDR1 is SGHTA and CDR2 is FQGNSA. CDR3 size: 15 residues. This clonotype was counted between two and nine times. Its antigen is not identified. Source: PBMCs, taken before TCRalphabeta/CD19-depleted stem cell transplant. The chain is built from TRBV7-2 and TRBJ2-1, with 9 bases fitting TRBD2. The sequence was collected from a boy in the first two years of life with Wiskott-Aldrich syndrome, due to receive a stem cell transplant. The CDR3: CASSLGGRGLNEQFF. CDR3 DNA: TGTGCCAGCAGCTTAGGCGGGAGGGGCCTCAATGAGCAGTTCTTC.